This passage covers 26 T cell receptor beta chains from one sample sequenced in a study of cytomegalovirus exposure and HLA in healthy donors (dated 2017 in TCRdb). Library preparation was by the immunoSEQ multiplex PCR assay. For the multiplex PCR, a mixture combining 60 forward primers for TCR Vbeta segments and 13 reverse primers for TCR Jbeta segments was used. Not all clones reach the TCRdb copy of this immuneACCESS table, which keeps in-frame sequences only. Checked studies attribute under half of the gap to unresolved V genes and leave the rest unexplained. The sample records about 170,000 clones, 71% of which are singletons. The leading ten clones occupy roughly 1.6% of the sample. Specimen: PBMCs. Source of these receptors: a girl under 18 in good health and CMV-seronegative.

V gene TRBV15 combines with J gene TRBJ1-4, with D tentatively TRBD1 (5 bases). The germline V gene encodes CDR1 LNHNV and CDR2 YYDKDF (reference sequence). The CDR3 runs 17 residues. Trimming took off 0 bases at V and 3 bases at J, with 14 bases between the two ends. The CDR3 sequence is CATSRDGARTANEKLFF. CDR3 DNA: TGTGCCACCAGCAGAGATGGGGCAAGGACCGCTAATGAAAAACTGTTTTTT.

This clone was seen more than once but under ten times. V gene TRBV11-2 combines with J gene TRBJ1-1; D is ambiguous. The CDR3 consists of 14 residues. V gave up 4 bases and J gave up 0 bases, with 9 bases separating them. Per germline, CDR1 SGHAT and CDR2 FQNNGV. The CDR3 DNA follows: TGTGCCAGCAGCTCAGTTACAGTGAACACTGAAGCTTTCTTT. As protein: CASSSVTVNTEAFF.

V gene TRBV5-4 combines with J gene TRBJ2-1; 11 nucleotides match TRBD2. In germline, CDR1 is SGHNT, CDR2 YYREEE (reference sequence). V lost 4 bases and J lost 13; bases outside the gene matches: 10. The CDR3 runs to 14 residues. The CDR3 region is CASSPTVAGGDQFF. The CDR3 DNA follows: TGTGCCAGCAGCCCGACGGTAGCGGGGGGGGATCAGTTCTTC.

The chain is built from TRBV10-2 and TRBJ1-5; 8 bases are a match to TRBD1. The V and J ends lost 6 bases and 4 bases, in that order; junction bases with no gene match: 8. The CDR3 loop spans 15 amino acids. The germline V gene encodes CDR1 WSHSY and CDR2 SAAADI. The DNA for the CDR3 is TGCGCCAGCAGGGACAGGGATACAGGGAATCAGCCCCAGCATTTT. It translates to CASRDRDTGNQPQHF.

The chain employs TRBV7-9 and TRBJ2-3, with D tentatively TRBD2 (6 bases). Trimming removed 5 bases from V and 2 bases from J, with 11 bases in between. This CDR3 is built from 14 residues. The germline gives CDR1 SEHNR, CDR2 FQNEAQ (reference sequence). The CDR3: CASSNRDFTDTQYF. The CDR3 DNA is TGTGCCAGCAGCAATCGGGACTTCACAGATACGCAGTATTTT.

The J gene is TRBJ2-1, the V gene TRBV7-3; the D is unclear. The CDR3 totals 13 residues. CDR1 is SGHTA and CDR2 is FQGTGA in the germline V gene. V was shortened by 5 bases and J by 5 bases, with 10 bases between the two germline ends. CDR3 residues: CASSINSNNEQFF. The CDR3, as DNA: TGTGCCAGCAGCATCAACTCGAACAATGAGCAGTTCTTC.

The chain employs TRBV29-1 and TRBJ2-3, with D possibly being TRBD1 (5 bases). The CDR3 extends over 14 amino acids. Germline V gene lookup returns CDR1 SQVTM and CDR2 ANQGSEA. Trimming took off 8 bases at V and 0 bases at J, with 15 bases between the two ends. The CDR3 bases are TGCAGCATCAGGGCCGGAACTAGCACAGATACGCAGTATTTT. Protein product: CSIRAGTSTDTQYF.

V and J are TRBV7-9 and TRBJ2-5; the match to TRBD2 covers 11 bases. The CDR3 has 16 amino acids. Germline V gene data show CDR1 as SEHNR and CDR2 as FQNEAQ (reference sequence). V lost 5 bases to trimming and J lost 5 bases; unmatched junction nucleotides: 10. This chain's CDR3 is CASSTPVVAGGETQYF. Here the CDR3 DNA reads TGTGCCAGCAGCACCCCGGTGGTAGCGGGGGGGGAGACCCAGTACTTC.

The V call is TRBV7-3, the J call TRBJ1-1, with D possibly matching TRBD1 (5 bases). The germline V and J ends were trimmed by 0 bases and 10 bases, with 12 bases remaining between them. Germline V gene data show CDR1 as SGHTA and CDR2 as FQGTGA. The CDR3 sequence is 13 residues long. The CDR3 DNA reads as TGTGCCAGCAGCTTAACGCGGGGGGTAGGAGCTTTCTTT. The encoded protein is CASSLTRGVGAFF.

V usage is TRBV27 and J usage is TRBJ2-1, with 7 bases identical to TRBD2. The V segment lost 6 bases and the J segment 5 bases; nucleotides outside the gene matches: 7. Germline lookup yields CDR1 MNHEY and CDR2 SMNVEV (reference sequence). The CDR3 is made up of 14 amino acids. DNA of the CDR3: TGTGCCAGCAGACCGGGACTACCTAACAATGAGCAGTTCTTC. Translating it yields CASRPGLPNNEQFF.

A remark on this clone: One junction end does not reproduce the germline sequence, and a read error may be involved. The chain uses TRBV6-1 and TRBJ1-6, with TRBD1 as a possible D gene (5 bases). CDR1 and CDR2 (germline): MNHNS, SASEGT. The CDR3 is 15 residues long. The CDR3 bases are TGTGCCAGCAGCGAACTCAGGGAAGTAAATTCACCCCCCCACTTT. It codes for CASSELREVNSPPHF.

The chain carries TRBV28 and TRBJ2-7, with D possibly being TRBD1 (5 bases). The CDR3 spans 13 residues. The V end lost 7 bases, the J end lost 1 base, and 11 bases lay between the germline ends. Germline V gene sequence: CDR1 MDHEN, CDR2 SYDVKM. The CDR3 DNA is TGTGCCAGCACCCCAGGGTTGTCCTACGAGCAGTACTTC. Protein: CASTPGLSYEQYF.

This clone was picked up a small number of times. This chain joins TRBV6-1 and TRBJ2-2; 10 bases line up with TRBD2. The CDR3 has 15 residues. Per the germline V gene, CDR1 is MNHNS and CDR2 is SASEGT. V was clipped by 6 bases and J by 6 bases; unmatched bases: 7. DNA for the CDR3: TGTGCCAGCAGGGTCCTAGCGGGGGACGCCGGGGAGCTGTTTTTT. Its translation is CASRVLAGDAGELFF.

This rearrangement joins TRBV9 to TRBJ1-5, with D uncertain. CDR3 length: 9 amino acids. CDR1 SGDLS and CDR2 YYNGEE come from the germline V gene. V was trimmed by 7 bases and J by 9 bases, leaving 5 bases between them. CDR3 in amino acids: CASEGPQHF. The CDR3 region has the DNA TGTGCCAGCGAGGGGCCCCAGCATTTT.

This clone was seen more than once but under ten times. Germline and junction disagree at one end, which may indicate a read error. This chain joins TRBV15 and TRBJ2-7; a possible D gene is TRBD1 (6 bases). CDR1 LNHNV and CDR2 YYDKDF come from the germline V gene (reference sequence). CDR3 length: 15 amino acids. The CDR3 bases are TGTGCCACCAGCGGAGAAACAGGGTCCTTCAACGAGCAGTACTTC. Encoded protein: CATSGETGSFNEQYF.

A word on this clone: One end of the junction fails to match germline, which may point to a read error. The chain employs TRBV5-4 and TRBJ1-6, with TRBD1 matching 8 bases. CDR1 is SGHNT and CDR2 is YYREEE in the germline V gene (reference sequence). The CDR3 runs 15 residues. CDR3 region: CASSLGGTGSSPLHF. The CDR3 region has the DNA TGTGCCAGCAGTTTGGGGGGGACAGGTTCCTCACCCCTCCACTTT.

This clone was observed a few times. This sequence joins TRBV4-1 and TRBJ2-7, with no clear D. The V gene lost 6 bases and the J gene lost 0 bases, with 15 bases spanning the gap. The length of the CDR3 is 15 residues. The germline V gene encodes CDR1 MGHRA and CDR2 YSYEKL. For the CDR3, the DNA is TGCGCCAGCAGTCTCTTTTTGGGCAGCTCCTACGAGCAGTACTTC. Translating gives CASSLFLGSSYEQYF.

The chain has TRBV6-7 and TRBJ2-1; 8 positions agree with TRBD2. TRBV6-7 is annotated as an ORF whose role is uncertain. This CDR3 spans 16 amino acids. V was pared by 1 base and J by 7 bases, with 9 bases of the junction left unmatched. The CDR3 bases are TGTGCCAGCAGTTACTATCCGGGGGGGGGCTCGAATGAGCAGTTCTTC. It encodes CASSYYPGGGSNEQFF.

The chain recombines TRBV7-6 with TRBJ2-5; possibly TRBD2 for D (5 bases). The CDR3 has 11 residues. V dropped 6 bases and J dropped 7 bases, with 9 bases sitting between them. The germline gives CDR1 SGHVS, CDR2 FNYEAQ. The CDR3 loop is CASSSGGTQYF. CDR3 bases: TGTGCCAGCAGTTCAGGAGGGACCCAGTACTTC.

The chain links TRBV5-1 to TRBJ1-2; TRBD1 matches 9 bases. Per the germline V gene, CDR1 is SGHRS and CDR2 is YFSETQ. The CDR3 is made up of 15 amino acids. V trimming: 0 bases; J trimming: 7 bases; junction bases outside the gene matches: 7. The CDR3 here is CASSLDGTGGSGYTF. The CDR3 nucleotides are TGCGCCAGCAGCTTGGATGGCACAGGGGGCAGTGGCTACACCTTC.

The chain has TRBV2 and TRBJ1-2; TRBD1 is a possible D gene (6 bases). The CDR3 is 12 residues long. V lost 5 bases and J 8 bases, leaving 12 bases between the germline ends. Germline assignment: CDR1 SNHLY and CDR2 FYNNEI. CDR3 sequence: CASSFQGQGYTF. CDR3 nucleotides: TGTGCCAGCAGTTTCCAGGGGCAGGGCTACACCTTC.

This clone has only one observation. The CDR3 sequence: CASSLEVSGTQYF. The CDR3 nucleotides read TGTGCCAGCAGCTTAGAAGTATCCGGGACCCAGTACTTC. J is TRBJ2-5 and V is TRBV7-9, with D unresolved. The CDR3 totals 13 residues. Germline V gene data show CDR1 as SEHNR and CDR2 as FQNEAQ (reference sequence). Trimming shortened V by 1 base and J by 7 bases, and 10 bases separated the two germline ends.

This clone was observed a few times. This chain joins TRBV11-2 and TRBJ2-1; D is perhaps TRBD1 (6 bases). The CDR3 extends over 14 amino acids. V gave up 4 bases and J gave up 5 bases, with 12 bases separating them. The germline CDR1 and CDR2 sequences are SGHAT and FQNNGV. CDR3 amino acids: CASSSTTGNNEQFF. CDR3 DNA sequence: TGTGCCAGCAGCTCCACCACAGGGAACAATGAGCAGTTCTTC.

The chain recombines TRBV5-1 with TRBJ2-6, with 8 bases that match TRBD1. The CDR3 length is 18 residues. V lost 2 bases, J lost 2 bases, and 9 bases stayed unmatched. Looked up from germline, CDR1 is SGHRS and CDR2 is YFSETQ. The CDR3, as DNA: TGCGCCAGCAGCTTATACTCCGGGACAGGAACTGGGGCCAACGTCCTGACTTTC. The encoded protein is CASSLYSGTGTGANVLTF.

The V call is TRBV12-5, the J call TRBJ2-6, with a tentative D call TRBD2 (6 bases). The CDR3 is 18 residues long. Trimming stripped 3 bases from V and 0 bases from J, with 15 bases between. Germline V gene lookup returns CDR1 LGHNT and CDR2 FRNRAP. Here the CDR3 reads CASGFRGLLYSGANVLTF. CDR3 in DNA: TGTGCTAGTGGTTTCCGGGGACTCCTTTACTCTGGGGCCAACGTCCTGACTTTC.

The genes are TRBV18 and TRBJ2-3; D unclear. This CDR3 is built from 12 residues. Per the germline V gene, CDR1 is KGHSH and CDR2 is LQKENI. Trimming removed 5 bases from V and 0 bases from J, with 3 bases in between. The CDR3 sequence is CASSTSTDTQYF. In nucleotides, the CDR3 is TGTGCCAGCTCAACTAGCACAGATACGCAGTATTTT.